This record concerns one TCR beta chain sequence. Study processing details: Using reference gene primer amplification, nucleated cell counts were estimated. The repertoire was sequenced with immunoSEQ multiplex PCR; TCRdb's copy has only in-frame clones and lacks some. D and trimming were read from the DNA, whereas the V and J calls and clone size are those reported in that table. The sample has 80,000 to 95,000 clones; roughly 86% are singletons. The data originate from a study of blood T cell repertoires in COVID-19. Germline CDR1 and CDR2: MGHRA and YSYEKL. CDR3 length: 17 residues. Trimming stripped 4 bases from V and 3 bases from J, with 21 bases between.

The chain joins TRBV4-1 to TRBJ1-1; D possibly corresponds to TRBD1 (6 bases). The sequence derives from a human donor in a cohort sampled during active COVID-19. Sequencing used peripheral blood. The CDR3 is CASSPSPPGHKDTEAFF. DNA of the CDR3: TGCGCCAGCAGCCCGAGCCCGCCGGGACACAAGGACACTGAAGCTTTCTTT.